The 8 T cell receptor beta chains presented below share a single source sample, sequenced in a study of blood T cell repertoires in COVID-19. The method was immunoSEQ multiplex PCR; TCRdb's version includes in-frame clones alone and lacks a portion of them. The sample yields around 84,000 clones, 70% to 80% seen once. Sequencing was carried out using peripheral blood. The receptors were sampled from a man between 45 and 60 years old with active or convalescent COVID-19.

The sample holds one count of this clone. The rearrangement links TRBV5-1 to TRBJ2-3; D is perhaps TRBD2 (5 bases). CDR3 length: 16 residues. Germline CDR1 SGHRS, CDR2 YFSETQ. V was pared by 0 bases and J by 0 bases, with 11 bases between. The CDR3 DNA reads TGCGCCAGCAGCTTGGAGGCGGGCCCAAGCACAGATACGCAGTATTTT. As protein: CASSLEAGPSTDTQYF.

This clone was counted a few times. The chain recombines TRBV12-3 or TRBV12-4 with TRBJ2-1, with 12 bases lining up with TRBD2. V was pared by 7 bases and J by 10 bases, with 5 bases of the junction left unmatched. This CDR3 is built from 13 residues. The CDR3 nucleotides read TGTGCCAGCACCCCGACTAGCGGGGGAGAGCAGTTCTTC. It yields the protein CASTPTSGGEQFF.

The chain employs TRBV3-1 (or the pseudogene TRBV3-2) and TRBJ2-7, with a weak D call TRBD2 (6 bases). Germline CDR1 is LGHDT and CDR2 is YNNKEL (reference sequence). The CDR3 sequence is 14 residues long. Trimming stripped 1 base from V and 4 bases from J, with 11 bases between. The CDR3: CASSQVGGVYEQYF. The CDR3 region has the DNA TGTGCCAGCAGCCAAGTGGGGGGAGTATACGAGCAGTACTTC.

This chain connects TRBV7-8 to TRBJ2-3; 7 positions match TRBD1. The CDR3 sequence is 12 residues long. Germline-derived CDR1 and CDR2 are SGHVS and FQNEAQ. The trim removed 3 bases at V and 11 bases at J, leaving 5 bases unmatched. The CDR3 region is CASSFDRDGQYF. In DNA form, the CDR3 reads TGTGCCAGCAGCTTCGACAGGGACGGGCAGTATTTT. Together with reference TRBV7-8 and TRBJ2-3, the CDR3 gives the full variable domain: GAGVSQSPRYKVAKRGQDVALRCDPISGHVSLFWYQQALGQGPEFLTYFQNEAQLDKSGLPSDRFFAERPEGSVSTLKIQRTQQEDSAVYLCASSFDRDGQYFGPGTRLTVL.

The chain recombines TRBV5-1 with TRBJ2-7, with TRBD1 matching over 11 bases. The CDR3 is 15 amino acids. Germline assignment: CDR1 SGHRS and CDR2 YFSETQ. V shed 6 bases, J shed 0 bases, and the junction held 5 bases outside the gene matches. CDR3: CASTRTGGISYEQYF. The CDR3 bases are TGCGCCAGCACTAGGACAGGGGGCATCTCCTACGAGCAGTACTTC.

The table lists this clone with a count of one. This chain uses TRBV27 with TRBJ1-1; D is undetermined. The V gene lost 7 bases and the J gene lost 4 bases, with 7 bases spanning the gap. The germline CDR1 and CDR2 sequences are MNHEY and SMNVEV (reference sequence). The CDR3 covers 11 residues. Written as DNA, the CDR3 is TGTGCCAGCACCGCGGGCACTGAAGCTTTCTTT. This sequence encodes CASTAGTEAFF.

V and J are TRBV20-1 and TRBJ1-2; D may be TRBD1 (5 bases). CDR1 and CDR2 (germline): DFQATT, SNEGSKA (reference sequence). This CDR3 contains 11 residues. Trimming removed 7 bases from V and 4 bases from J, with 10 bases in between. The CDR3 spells CSGDSPYGYTF. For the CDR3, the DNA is TGCAGTGGAGACAGTCCCTATGGCTACACCTTC.

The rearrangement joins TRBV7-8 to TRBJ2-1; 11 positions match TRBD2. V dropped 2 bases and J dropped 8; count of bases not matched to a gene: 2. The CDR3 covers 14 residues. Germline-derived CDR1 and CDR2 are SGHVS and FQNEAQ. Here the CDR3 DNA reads TGTGCCAGCAGCTTATTAGCGGGGGGGTATGAGCAGTTCTTC. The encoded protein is CASSLLAGGYEQFF.